The T cell receptor (beta chain) under discussion was sequenced for a study of blood T cell repertoires in COVID-19. Measured with immunoSEQ multiplex PCR; TCRdb has only the in-frame clones, and not every one. In the table there are about 200,000 clones, approximately 90% of which are singletons. Trimming pared 3 bases from V and 2 bases from J, leaving 13 bases between. The CDR3 spans 15 residues. The V gene's germline CDR1 is LNHDA and CDR2 SQIVND (reference sequence). Sequenced sample: peripheral blood. The TCR was taken from a man aged 55 to 70 with COVID-19, enrolled during active disease. This chain joins TRBV19 and TRBJ1-2; D is undetermined. CDR3 nucleotides: TGTGCCAGTAGTATCCCTGGACTGAGGAACTATGGCTACACCTTC. It codes for CASSIPGLRNYGYTF.